The entry that follows covers one TCR beta chain sequence. As yet, its antigen is unknown. V was clipped by 1 base and J by 3 bases; unmatched bases: 5. The CDR3 consists of 16 residues. The germline CDR1 and CDR2 sequences are LGHNA and YNFKEQ. Sequenced by immunoSEQ multiplex PCR; TCRdb stores in-frame clones only, minus some. In the table there are tens of thousands of clones, around 91% of which are singletons. The entry originates in a study of graft-versus-host responses after intestinal transplantation. Study overall: All of the recipients had induction that used anti-thymocyte globulin, then tacrolimus and steroids for around three years. Study outcomes and limitations: Present in recipient marrow, GvH clones included some that appeared first in ileum or blood. Declines in HvG clones occurring early post-transplant were associated with peak circulating GvH clone levels.

The gene calls are TRBV4-2 and TRBJ2-3; 9 bases map to TRBD2. The clonotype comes from a human patient who received an intestinal transplant, so some T cells may come from the graft donor. The material sequenced was PBMCs, taken 118 to 130 days after intestinal transplantation. CDR3 DNA sequence: TGTGCCAGCAGCCAAGGGACTAGCGCGGGAACAGATACGCAGTATTTT. This encodes CASSQGTSAGTDTQYF.